The next 6 T cell receptor beta chains were all read from a single sample in a study of memory CD4+ T cells and cytomegalovirus serostatus. The sort gate was single viable CD3+CD4+CD8-CD45RO+ cells for memory CD4+ T cells. TCRdb keeps only in-frame clones here, not all; method: immunoSEQ multiplex PCR. The repertoire holds 45,000 to 50,000 clones, with about three quarters as singletons. The sample taken for sequencing was memory CD4+ T cells from blood. The receptor source for this set is an adult in good health and CMV-seronegative.

J is TRBJ1-5 and V is TRBV6-1, with D uncertain. V lost 4 bases and J lost 3, with 13 bases in between. The CDR3 consists of 15 residues. Germline V gene lookup returns CDR1 MNHNS and CDR2 SASEGT. The CDR3 region is CASSANGQFNQPQHF. The CDR3 nucleotides read TGTGCCAGCAGTGCTAATGGGCAGTTCAATCAGCCCCAGCATTTT.

The chain recombines TRBV2 with TRBJ2-2; TRBD2 might be the D (6 bases). The CDR3 length is 15 residues. The germline CDR1 and CDR2 sequences are SNHLY and FYNNEI. Trimming stripped 0 bases from V and 7 bases from J, with 12 bases between. CDR3 nucleotide sequence: TGTGCCAGCAGTGAAGCGTTGCGGGGCTTCGGGGAGCTGTTTTTT. Protein: CASSEALRGFGELFF.

The rearrangement uses TRBV12-5 and TRBJ2-3, with 9 bases that match TRBD1. Per germline, CDR1 LGHNT and CDR2 FRNRAP. This CDR3 has 18 amino acids. The J segment lost 5 bases and the V segment lost 7 bases, leaving 19 bases of the junction unmatched. CDR3 loop: CASAVPPGTGMAGDTQYF. DNA for the CDR3: TGTGCTAGTGCCGTGCCCCCCGGGACAGGGATGGCTGGAGATACGCAGTATTTT. The full variable domain, rest sourced from reference TRBV12-5 and TRBJ2-3, is DARVTQTPRHKVTEMGQEVTMRCQPILGHNTVFWYRQTMMQGLELLAYFRNRAPLDDSGMPKDRFSAEMPDATLATLKIQPSEPRDSAVYFCASAVPPGTGMAGDTQYFGPGTRLTVL.

The gene calls are TRBV11-2 and TRBJ2-7; 8 positions agree with TRBD1. CDR1 and CDR2 from the germline V gene are SGHAT and FQNNGV. V lost 5 bases, J lost 4 bases, and 13 bases stayed unmatched. There are 16 residues in the CDR3. CDR3: CASSPVVRGLRYEQYF. In DNA, the CDR3 is TGTGCCAGCAGCCCGGTGGTCAGGGGGCTACGGTACGAGCAGTACTTC.

CDR3 in amino acids: CASSETVRSDTF. DNA for the CDR3: TGTGCCAGCAGTGAAACTGTCCGATCCGACACCTTC. The V and J genes are TRBV6-1 and TRBJ1-2; unclear D gene. The CDR3 is made up of 12 amino acids. The V end was cut by 2 bases, the J end by 12 bases, with 13 bases between. Germline values: CDR1 MNHNS, CDR2 SASEGT.

This chain connects TRBV10-3 to TRBJ1-1; 7 bases fit TRBD1. This CDR3 region has 15 residues. Germline lookup yields CDR1 ENHRY and CDR2 SYGVKD. V shed 6 bases, J shed 6 bases, and the junction held 13 bases outside the gene matches. The CDR3 DNA reads as TGTGCCATCAGGGAGACAGGGAGCACCGTCGCTGAAGCTTTCTTT. It is translated as CAIRETGSTVAEAFF.